These 12 T cell receptor beta chains were all obtained from the same sample, sequenced in a study of cytomegalovirus exposure and HLA in healthy donors. This table comes from immunoSEQ multiplex PCR, and its TCRdb copy is limited to in-frame clones, with some not included. The sample contains fewer than 120,000 clones, approximately 90% of which appear only once. The sample comprised PBMCs. The origin of the receptors is a woman in her 30s in good health and CMV-seropositive.

V usage is TRBV9 and J usage is TRBJ1-2, with TRBD1 matching 7 bases. CDR1 is SGDLS, CDR2 YYNGEE, per germline. CDR3 size: 14 residues. J gave up 7 bases and V 3 bases, and 9 bases lay outside the gene matches. In nucleotides, the CDR3 is TGTGCCAGCAGCGCTAACAGGGGAATGGGTGGCTACACCTTC. As protein: CASSANRGMGGYTF.

This chain links TRBV28 with TRBJ2-5; 10 bases fit TRBD2. Germline CDR1 reads MDHEN; CDR2 reads SYDVKM. CDR3 length: 14 amino acids. The V and J ends lost 2 bases and 5 bases, in that order; junction bases with no gene match: 2. The CDR3 protein is CASSLLAGEETQYF. CDR3 DNA sequence: TGTGCCAGCAGTTTACTAGCGGGAGAGGAGACCCAGTACTTC. Full variable domain (outside the CDR3, taken from reference TRBV28 and TRBJ2-5): DVKVTQSSRYLVKRTGEKVFLECVQDMDHENMFWYRQDPGLGLRLIYFSYDVKMKEKGDIPEGYSVSREKKERFSLILESASTNQTSMYLCASSLLAGEETQYFGPGTRLLVL.

The rearrangement links TRBV2 to TRBJ1-5; the match to TRBD1 covers 9 bases. Germline lookup yields CDR1 SNHLY and CDR2 FYNNEI. There are 16 residues in the CDR3. V trimming: 11 bases; J trimming: 3 bases; junction bases outside the gene matches: 14. The DNA of the CDR3 is TGTGCCTCCGCACCGGGACAGGGTTCCATCAATCAGCCCCAGCATTTT. Translated, it gives CASAPGQGSINQPQHF.

The V and J genes are TRBV13 and TRBJ2-3; 7 nucleotides line up with TRBD2. J lost 4 bases, V lost 5 bases, and 9 bases had no gene match. The CDR3 is 15 amino acids. Germline CDR1 is PRHDT and CDR2 is FYEKMQ (reference sequence). CDR3 coding DNA: TGTGCCAGCAGCCCGGGACTAAAAGGGCCAGATACGCAGTATTTT. Translating gives CASSPGLKGPDTQYF.

The table lists this clone with a few counts. The V call is TRBV18, the J call TRBJ1-5; TRBD1 matches 8 bases. Germline CDR1 and CDR2: KGHSH and LQKENI. The CDR3 is made up of 15 amino acids. J lost 7 bases, V lost 3 bases, and 8 bases had no gene match. The DNA of the CDR3 is TGTGCCAGCTCACCCACCGGGACAGGACGACAGCCCCAGCATTTT. Amino acids: CASSPTGTGRQPQHF.

V gene TRBV7-8 combines with J gene TRBJ2-7; 8 nucleotides match TRBD1. The length of the CDR3 is 16 residues. CDR1 SGHVS and CDR2 FQNEAQ come from the germline V gene. V lost 0 bases to trimming and J lost 0 bases; unmatched junction nucleotides: 4. CDR3: CASSLALDRGSYEQYF. In DNA form, the CDR3 reads TGTGCCAGCAGCTTAGCGTTAGACAGGGGCTCCTACGAGCAGTACTTC.

The rearrangement joins TRBV4-1 to TRBJ2-7, with TRBD2 matching 8 bases. J was trimmed by 2 bases and V by 4 bases; bases with no gene match: 16. CDR1 and CDR2 from the germline V gene are MGHRA and YSYEKL. The length of the CDR3 is 18 residues. In DNA form, the CDR3 reads TGCGCCAGCAGCCTCCTAAAAAGGGTGAGCGGGGGCACCTACGAGCAGTACTTC. Protein: CASSLLKRVSGGTYEQYF.

This chain connects TRBV27 to TRBJ2-1; D might be TRBD2 (6 bases). This CDR3 has 16 residues. Trimming took off 3 bases at V and 4 bases at J, with 16 bases between the two ends. Germline CDR1 is MNHEY and CDR2 is SMNVEV (reference sequence). The CDR3 spells CASSLGGIRTYNEQFF. The CDR3 coding sequence is TGTGCCAGCAGTTTGGGCGGGATTAGGACTTACAATGAGCAGTTCTTC.

This clone has just a few counts. The chain has TRBV6-6 and TRBJ2-7; perhaps TRBD2 as D (5 bases). Trimming removed 6 bases at V and 4 bases at J, with 13 bases between. Germline V lookup: CDR1 MNHNY, CDR2 SVGAGI (reference sequence). There are 13 residues in the CDR3. The CDR3 spells CASRSGPSYEQYF. DNA of the CDR3: TGTGCCAGCAGGAGCGGCCCTTCTTACGAGCAGTACTTC.

The CDR3 reads CASSQGQYNQPQHF. The CDR3 DNA is TGTGCCAGCTCCCAGGGACAGTACAATCAGCCCCAGCATTTT. The chain recombines TRBV18 with TRBJ1-5; TRBD1 aligns across 7 bases. V trimming: 6 bases; J trimming: 3 bases; junction bases outside the gene matches: 5. CDR3 size: 14 residues. Germline V gives CDR1 KGHSH, CDR2 LQKENI.

This clone has only one observation. This rearrangement joins TRBV7-3 to TRBJ2-1; perhaps TRBD2 as D (5 bases). Per germline, CDR1 SGHTA and CDR2 FQGTGA. The length of the CDR3 is 14 residues. Trimming stripped 5 bases from V and 8 bases from J, with 16 bases between. CDR3 DNA sequence: TGTGCCAGCAGCAAATCCGGTTCGGGGTATGAGCAGTTCTTC. Translation: CASSKSGSGYEQFF.

The genes are TRBV6-4 and TRBJ2-3; TRBD1 matches 12 bases. Germline CDR1 MRHNA, CDR2 SNTAGT. The J segment lost 5 bases and the V segment lost 5 bases, leaving 11 bases of the junction unmatched. CDR3 length equals 17 residues. The CDR3 coding sequence is TGTGCCAGCAGTACTTCCCCCGGGACAGGGGGCGTAGATACGCAGTATTTT. Protein: CASSTSPGTGGVDTQYF.